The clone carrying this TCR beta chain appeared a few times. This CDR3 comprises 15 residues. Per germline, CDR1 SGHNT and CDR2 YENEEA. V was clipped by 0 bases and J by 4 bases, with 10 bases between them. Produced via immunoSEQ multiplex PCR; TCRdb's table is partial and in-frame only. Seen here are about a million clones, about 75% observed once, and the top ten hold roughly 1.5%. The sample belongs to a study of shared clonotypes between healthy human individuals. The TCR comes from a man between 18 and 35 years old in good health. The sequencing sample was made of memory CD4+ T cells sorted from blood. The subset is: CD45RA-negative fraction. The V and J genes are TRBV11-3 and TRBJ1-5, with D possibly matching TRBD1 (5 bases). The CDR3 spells CASSLDLGENQPQHF. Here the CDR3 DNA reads TGTGCCAGCAGCTTAGATCTGGGGGAGAATCAGCCCCAGCATTTT.